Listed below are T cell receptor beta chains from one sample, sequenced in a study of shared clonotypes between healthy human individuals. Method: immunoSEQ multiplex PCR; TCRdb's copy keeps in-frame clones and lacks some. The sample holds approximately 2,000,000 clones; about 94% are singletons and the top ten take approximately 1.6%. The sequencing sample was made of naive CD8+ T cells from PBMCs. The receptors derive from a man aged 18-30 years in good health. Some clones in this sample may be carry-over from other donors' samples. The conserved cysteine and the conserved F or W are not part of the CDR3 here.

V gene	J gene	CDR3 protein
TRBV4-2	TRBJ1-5	ASSQNPGQRNQPQH
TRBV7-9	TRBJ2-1	ATIGLAGGWWQF
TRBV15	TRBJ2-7	ATSERLAGDDYEQY
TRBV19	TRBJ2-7	ASSETGLAYEQY
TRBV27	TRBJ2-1	ASSLVLAPYNEQF
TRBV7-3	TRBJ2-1	ASSLTGGLADNEQF
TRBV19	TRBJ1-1	ASRGQGTTEAF
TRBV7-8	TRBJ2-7	ASSLGERPYEQY
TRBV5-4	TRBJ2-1	ASSTGTSGIYNEQF
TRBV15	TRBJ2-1	ATSRDFRERDGYNEQF
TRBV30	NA	AWEAGFLEQY
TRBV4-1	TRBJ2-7	ASSQGPNSYEQY
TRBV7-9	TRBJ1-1	ASSLGQGDTEAF
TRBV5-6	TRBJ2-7	ASSDGYEQY
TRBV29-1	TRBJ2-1	SVMGGYAYNEQF
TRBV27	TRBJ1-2	ASSPREGAYGYT
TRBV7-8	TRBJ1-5	ASSPGSSNQPQH
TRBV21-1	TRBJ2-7	ASSKEVRSYEQY
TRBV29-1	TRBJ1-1	SIGQGEAF
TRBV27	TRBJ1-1	ASSTTGGNTEAF
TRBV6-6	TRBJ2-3	ASTGTSGSTDTQY
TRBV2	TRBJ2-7	ASGVLRGRGSYEQY
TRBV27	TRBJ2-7	ASSPGWTSYEQY
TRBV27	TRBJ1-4	ASSFSPSPANEKLF
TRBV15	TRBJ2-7	ATRTSGLPYEQY
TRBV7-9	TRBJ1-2	ASTNGINYGYT
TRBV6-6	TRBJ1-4	ASSYLQVVEKLF
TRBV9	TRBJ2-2	ASSVGGRTGELF
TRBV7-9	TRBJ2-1	ASSPRTRHSPNEQF
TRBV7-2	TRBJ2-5	ASSSRTGLQETQY
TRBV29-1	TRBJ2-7	SVLRGSSYEQY
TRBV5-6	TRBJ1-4	ASSLSDEKLF
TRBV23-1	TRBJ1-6	ASSESDARAASPLH
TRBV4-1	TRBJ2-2	ASSHGGLDTGELF
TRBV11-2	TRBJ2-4	ASRQRGVAKNIQY
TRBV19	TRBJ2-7	ASTSGGAGEQY
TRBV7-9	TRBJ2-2	ASSYKGGTGELF
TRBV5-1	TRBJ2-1	ASSLVFSGSFDEQF
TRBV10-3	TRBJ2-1	AIRSGERSYNEQF
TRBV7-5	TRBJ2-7	DLGGIPTYEQY
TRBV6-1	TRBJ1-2	ASSENDSNYGYT
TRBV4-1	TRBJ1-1	ASSQDLGRGLNEAF
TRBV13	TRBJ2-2	ASSSLAEGNTGELF
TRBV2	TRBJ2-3	ASSVGLAGVRDTQY
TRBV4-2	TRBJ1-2	ASSHSPEGSNYGYT
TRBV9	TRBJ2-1	ASTTRANGPHNEQF
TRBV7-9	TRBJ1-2	ASSLDAYGYT
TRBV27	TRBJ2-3	ASSLTAGPTDTQY